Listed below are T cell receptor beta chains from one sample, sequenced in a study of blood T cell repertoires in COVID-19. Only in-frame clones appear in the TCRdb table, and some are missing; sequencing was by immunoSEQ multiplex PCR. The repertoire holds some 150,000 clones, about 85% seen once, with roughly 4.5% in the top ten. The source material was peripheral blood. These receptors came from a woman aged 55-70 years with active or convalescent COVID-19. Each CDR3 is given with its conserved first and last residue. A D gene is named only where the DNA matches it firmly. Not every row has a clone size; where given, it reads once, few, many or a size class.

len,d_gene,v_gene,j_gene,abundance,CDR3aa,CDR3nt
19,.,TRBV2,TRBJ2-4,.,CASSVPSLGSKLAKNIQYF,TGTGCCAGCAGTGTCCCGTCCCTCGGGAGCAAACTAGCCAAAAACATTCAGTACTTC
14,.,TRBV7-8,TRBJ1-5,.,CASSPEVSNQPQHF,TGTGCCAGCAGCCCCGAGGTTAGCAATCAGCCCCAGCATTTT
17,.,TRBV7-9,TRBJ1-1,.,CASSLGVATGLDTEAFF,TGTGCCAGCAGCTTAGGTGTGGCTACGGGGTTGGACACTGAAGCTTTCTTT
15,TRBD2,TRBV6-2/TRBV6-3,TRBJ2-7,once,CASSYHGTSRYEQYF,TGTGCCAGCAGTTACCACGGGACTAGTAGGTACGAGCAGTACTTC
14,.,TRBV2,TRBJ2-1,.,CASSERGAGNEQFF,TGTGCCAGCAGTGAGAGGGGTGCGGGGAATGAGCAGTTCTTC
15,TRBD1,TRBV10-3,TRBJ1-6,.,CAIRELTGGNSPLHF,TGTGCCATCAGGGAGTTGACAGGGGGAAATTCACCCCTCCACTTT
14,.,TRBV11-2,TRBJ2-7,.,CASRGWGPTYEQYF,TGTGCCAGCCGGGGGTGGGGACCCACCTACGAGCAGTACTTC
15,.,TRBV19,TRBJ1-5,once,CASSPQGGAAQPQHF,TGTGCCAGTAGTCCCCAGGGAGGGGCTGCTCAGCCCCAGCATTTT
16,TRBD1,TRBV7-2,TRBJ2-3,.,CASSFVGGGSTDTQYF,TGTGCCAGCAGCTTCGTAGGGGGCGGCTCCACAGATACGCAGTATTTT
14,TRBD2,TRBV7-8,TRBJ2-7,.,CASSLTGGFYEQYF,TGTGCCAGCAGCTTAACGGGGGGGTTCTACGAGCAGTACTTC
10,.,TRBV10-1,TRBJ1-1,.,CAREGVPAFF,TGCGCCAGGGAGGGAGTACCGGCTTTCTTT
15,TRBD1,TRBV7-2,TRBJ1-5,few,CASSLGQGFEQPQHF,TGTGCCAGCAGCTTAGGACAGGGGTTCGAACAGCCCCAGCATTTT
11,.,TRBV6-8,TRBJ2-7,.,CASTLPYEQYF,TGTGCCAGCACCCTACCGTACGAGCAGTACTTC
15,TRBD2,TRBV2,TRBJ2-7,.,CASNLERGDLYEQYF,TGTGCCAGCAACCTAGAACGGGGGGATCTATACGAGCAGTACTTC
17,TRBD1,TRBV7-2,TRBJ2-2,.,CASSSGPSGQGHGELFF,TGTGCCAGCAGCTCAGGACCGTCGGGACAGGGGCACGGGGAGCTGTTTTTT
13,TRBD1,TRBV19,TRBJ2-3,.,CASSMGQTDTQYF,TGTGCCAGTAGTATGGGACAGACAGATACGCAGTATTTT
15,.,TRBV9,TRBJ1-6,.,CASSSEAKVNSPLHF,TGTGCCAGCAGCTCCGAGGCGAAAGTTAATTCACCCCTCCACTTT
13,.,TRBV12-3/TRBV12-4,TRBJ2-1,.,CASSWGQVVEQFF,TGTGCCAGCAGTTGGGGGCAGGTGGTTGAGCAGTTCTTC
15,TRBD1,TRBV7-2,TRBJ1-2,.,CASSSAGQGRGGYTF,TGTGCCAGCAGCTCCGCCGGACAGGGGCGAGGTGGCTACACCTTC
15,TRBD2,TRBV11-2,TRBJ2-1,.,CASSLDGLVYNEQFF,TGTGCCAGCAGCTTAGATGGACTAGTTTACAATGAGCAGTTCTTC
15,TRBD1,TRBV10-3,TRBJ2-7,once,CAIAPDRGFSYEQYF,TGTGCCATCGCCCCTGACAGGGGGTTCTCCTACGAGCAGTACTTC
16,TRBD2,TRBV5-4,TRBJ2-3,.,CASSLAIAGDTDTQYF,TGTGCCAGCAGCTTGGCCATAGCGGGGGACACAGATACGCAGTATTTT
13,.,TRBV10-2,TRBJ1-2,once,CASSESGVHGYTF,TGCGCCAGCAGTGAGTCGGGAGTTCATGGCTACACCTTC
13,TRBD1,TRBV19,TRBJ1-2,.,CASRATGGHGYTF,TGTGCCAGTAGGGCCACAGGGGGCCATGGCTACACCTTC
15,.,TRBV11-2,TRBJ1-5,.,CASSLDGMSNQPQHF,TGTGCCAGCAGCTTAGACGGGATGAGCAATCAGCCCCAGCATTTT
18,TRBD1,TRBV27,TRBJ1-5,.,CASSSRVAGGFRNQPQHF,TGTGCCAGCAGTTCCAGAGTGGCAGGGGGATTTCGCAATCAGCCCCAGCATTTT
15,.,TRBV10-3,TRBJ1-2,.,CAISESPTGNYGYTF,TGTGCCATCAGTGAGTCCCCTACGGGGAACTATGGCTACACCTTC
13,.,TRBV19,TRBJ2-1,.,CASSPNDFNEQFF,TGTGCCAGTAGCCCCAATGACTTCAATGAGCAGTTCTTC
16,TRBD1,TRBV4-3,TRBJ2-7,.,CASSQDGTGGRNEQYF,TGCGCCAGCAGCCAAGATGGGACAGGGGGCAGGAACGAGCAGTACTTC
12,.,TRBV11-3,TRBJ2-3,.,CASSFVQGTQYF,TGTGCCAGCAGCTTCGTACAGGGAACGCAGTATTTT
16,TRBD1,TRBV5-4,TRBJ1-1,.,CASSSSSDRVNTEAFF,TGTGCCAGCAGCTCCTCCTCGGACAGGGTGAACACTGAAGCTTTCTTT
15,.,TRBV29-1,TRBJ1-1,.,CSVEDRGNLNTEAFF,TGCAGCGTTGAAGACCGGGGGAACTTGAACACTGAAGCTTTCTTT
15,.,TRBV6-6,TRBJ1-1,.,CASSKRLINGPEAFF,TGTGCCAGCAGTAAAAGACTCATAAATGGCCCTGAAGCTTTCTTT